This T cell receptor beta chain was found in a study of T cell changes during pregnancy in multiple sclerosis. Method: immunoSEQ multiplex PCR; TCRdb's copy keeps in-frame clones and lacks some. The table records 69,000 or so clones, roughly 91% of them present only once. On this clone itself: Other DNA variants within this sample encode the same CDR3.

Germline values: CDR1 SGHRS, CDR2 YFSETQ. The CDR3 contains 15 residues. V gave up 0 bases and J gave up 3 bases; unmatched junction bases: 2. The source was CD4+ T cells from peripheral blood mononuclear cells, collected in the third trimester of pregnancy. The sequence was obtained from a female donor in good health, enrolled as a control in a pregnancy study. V usage is TRBV5-1 and J usage is TRBJ2-4, with 8 bases that match TRBD2. CDR3 loop: CASSLAGGGKNIQYF. The CDR3 DNA is TGCGCCAGCAGCTTGGCGGGGGGGGGCAAAAACATTCAGTACTTC. The full variable domain, its missing parts supplied by reference TRBV5-1 and TRBJ2-4, is KAGVTQTPRYLIKTRGQQVTLSCSPISGHRSVSWYQQTPGQGLQFLFEYFSETQRNKGNFPGRFSGRQFSNSRSEMNVSTLELGDSALYLCASSLAGGGKNIQYFGAGTRLSVL.